In its sample, the clone carrying this T cell receptor (beta chain) was seen a few times. The antigen remains undetermined. The genes and germline here are from mouse. The CDR3 end lies 1 residue beyond the end of the read and is filled in from the germline J gene. These data originate in a study of tissue T cells after allogeneic stem cell transplantation. Study findings and constraints: Across patients, clones rarely overlapped, yet motif clusters were shared tissue-specifically. Anatomically similar tissues had similar TCR repertoires within each patient. Tissue-detected TCR repertoire was only partly captured by blood and spleen T cells.

The CDR3 has 11 residues. Trimming cost V 5 bases and J 5 bases, with 7 bases left between them. Germline lookup yields CDR1 NNHNN and CDR2 SYGAGS (reference sequence). Sequencing used immunoSEQ multiplex PCR; TCRdb keeps in-frame clones, though not all of them. Of roughly 6,600 clones in the sample, over 40% were seen once. Time point of the sample: mouse harvest day 7 after allogeneic transplant. Tail vein injection delivered 10^7 T-cell-depleted bone marrow cells and 10^6 splenic CD5+ T cells. Mice had MHC-mismatched B6 into BALB/c GVHD, sampled day 7 or 14. This receptor was taken from a female BALB/c mouse given C57BL/6 T cells with graft-versus-host disease after an allogeneic hematopoietic cell transplant. Sequenced sample: lymph node tissue. The chain is built from TRBV13-2 and TRBJ1-1, with D perhaps TRBD1 (5 bases). This CDR3 is CASGQGTEVFF. Partial CDR3 DNA: TGTGCCAGCGGGCAGGGAACAGAAGTCTTC.